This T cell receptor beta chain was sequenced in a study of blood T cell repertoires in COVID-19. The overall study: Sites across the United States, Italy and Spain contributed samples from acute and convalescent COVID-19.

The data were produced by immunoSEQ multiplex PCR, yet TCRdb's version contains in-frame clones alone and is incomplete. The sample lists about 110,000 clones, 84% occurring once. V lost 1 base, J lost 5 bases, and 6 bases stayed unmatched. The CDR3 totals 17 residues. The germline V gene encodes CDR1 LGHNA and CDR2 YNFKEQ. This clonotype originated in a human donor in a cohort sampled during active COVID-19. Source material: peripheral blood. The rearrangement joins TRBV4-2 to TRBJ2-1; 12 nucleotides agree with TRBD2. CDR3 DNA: TGTGCCAGCAGCCAAGGTCGACTAGCGGGAGAAAACAATGAGCAGTTCTTC. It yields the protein CASSQGRLAGENNEQFF.